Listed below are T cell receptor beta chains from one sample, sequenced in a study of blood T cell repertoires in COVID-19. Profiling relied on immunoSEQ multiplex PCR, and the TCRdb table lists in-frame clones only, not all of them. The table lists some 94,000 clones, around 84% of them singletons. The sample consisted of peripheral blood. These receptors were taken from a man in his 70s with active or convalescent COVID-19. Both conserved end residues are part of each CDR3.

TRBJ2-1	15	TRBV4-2	CASSQEPEILNEQFF
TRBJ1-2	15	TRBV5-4	CASSVVGTPKAGYTF
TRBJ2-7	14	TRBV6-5	CASSPKQGTYEQYF
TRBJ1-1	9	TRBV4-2	CASSRARSF
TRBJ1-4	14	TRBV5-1	CASRPYSGSEKLFF
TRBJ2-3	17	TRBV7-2	CASSLENSGGVTDTQYF
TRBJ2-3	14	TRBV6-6	CASSSSQGADTQYF
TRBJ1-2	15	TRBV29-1	CSVEDRTGEVEGYTF
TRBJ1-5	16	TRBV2	CASSGQGGSESQPQHF
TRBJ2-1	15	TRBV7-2	CASSPGLAAYNEQFF
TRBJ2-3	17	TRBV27	CASSLSGLAGGRDTQYF
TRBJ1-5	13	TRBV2	CASSEEVSAQEHF
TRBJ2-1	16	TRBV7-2	CASSTRLAGNYNEQFF
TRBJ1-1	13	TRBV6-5	CASSAGQGTEAFF
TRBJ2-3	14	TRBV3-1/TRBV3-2	CASSHRGGGDTQYF
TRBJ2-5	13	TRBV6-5	CASRGTGQETQYF
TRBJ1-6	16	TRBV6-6	CASSFGVGTGNSPLHF
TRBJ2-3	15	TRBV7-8	CASSPRDSSTDTQYF
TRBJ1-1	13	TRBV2	CASRGQGYTEAFF
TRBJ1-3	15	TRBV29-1	CSVAGGQISGNTIYF
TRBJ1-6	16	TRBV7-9	CASSQITGLLNSPLHF
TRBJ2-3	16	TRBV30	CAWSRSGLAHTDTQYF
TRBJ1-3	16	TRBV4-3	CASSQGAPRGGNTIYF
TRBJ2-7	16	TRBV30	CAWSVWGTGGSYEQYF
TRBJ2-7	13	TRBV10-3	CAIREPLVSEQYF
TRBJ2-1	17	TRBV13	CASSFWTSGASYNEQFF
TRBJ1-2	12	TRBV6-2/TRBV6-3	CASSRQDYGYTF
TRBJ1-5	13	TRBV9	CASSVAQNQPQHF
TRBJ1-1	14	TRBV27	CASRPVAMNTEAFF
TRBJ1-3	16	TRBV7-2	CASSLGHPRVGNTIYF
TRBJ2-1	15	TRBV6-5	CASRPPGLQNNEQFF
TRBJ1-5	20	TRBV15	CATSRERGQGIHSSNQPQHF
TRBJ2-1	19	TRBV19	CASSIYGTSGGLSYNEQFF
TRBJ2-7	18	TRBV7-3	CANTPPGTSGGARYEQYF
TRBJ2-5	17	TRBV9	CASSPRGSGGARETQYF
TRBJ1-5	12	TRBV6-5	CASRTGSQPQHF
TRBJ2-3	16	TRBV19	CASSIRSGRYTDTQYF
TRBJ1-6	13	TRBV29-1	CSVGQGGNSPLHF
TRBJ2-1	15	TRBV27	CASSLGQVSYNEQFF
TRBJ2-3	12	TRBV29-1	CSVVSGTDTQYF
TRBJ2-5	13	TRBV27	CASSLRGGETQYF
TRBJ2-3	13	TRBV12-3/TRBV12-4	CASSLNGVDTQYF
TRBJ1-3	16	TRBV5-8	CASSLVQGASGNTIYF
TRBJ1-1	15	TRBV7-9	CASSMRDRPSPEAFF
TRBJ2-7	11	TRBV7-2	CASSAAYEQYF
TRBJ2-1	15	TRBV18	CASSPRTSEVNEQFF
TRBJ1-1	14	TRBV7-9	CASSRAGGNTEAFF
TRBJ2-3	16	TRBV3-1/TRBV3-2	CASSLRSGSLRDTQYF